This T cell receptor (beta chain) is drawn from a study of blood T cell repertoires in COVID-19. Germline CDR1 LNHDA, CDR2 SQIVND (reference sequence). The CDR3 contains 13 residues. The V end lost 4 bases, the J end lost 4 bases, and 10 bases lay between the germline ends. TCRdb's copy holds only in-frame clones and misses some; the assay was immunoSEQ multiplex PCR. The sample yields 68,000 or so clones, about 91% seen once. The V and J genes are TRBV19 and TRBJ1-2; D is unclear. Sequenced input: peripheral blood. The receptor was isolated from a man aged 45-60 years with active COVID-19. In DNA form, the CDR3 reads TGTGCCAGTAGTAACGCGGGGTTCTATGGCTACACCTTC. This sequence encodes CASSNAGFYGYTF.